The 2 T cell receptor beta chains below all came from one sample that was sequenced in a study of cytomegalovirus exposure and HLA in healthy donors (dated by TCRdb to about 2017). Receptors were amplified or captured by the immunoSEQ multiplex PCR assay. For the multiplex PCR, a mixture combining 60 forward primers for TCR Vbeta segments and 13 reverse primers for TCR Jbeta segments was used. TCRdb took over this immuneACCESS table, retaining in-frame rearrangements with V and J assigned. Such tables are incomplete; in checked studies, under half of the missing clones stem from an unresolved V gene, and the remainder is unexplained. This sample is represented by roughly 140,000 clones; over 55% of them were singletons. Over 2% of the sample comes from the top ten. Sequencing input: PBMCs. These receptors all stem from a man aged 35-49 years in good health and CMV-seronegative.

The chain has TRBV4-1 and TRBJ1-2; D is unresolved. Trimming removed 10 bases from V and 7 bases from J, with 19 bases in between. The CDR3 has 13 amino acids. The germline gives CDR1 MGHRA, CDR2 YSYEKL. The CDR3 is CATRGPGMGGYTF. The CDR3, as DNA: TGCGCCACCCGAGGTCCGGGAATGGGTGGCTACACCTTC.

The chain couples TRBV9 to TRBJ2-2; tentatively, D is TRBD1 (6 bases). The CDR3 totals 14 residues. With 5 bases removed from V and 4 bases from J, the gap between germline ends came to 12 bases. Germline CDR1 is SGDLS and CDR2 is YYNGEE. As DNA, the CDR3 is TGTGCCAGCAGGCAGGGGCTCGCCACCGGGGAGCTGTTTTTT. Translated, it gives CASRQGLATGELFF.